The 32 T cell receptor beta chains in this list originate from one sample, sequenced in a study of shared T cell receptors in the human thymus (dated by TCRdb to the early 2020s). The library was prepared using the immunoSEQ multiplex PCR assay. What TCRdb holds here is the immuneACCESS table cut down to in-frame rearrangements. Part of the clones is not present; checked against another copy, under half of the missing clones reflect an unresolved V gene, and the others are unexplained. Here the sample has roughly 560,000 clones; 75% to 85% occur a single time. 0.013% of the sample is taken by the ten largest. This same sample was also part of a study on human thymus T cells.

Sample: thymocytes. All receptors come from a boy under two years old with a congenital heart defect. Donor details come from another sample of the same person, matched by shared clones.

This chain connects TRBV6-1 to TRBJ2-7, with TRBD2 matching over 12 bases. V was pared by 3 bases and J by 7 bases, with 7 bases of the junction left unmatched. Germline V gene lookup returns CDR1 MNHNS and CDR2 SASEGT. This CDR3 contains 15 residues. The CDR3 here is CASSESSGRAGEQYF. In DNA form, the CDR3 reads TGTGCCAGCAGTGAGTCTAGCGGGAGGGCGGGGGAGCAGTACTTC.

This sequence joins TRBV6-1 and TRBJ1-1, with 10 bases that match TRBD1. CDR1 and CDR2 from the germline V gene are MNHNS and SASEGT. The CDR3 loop spans 16 amino acids. V lost 4 bases to trimming and J lost 0 bases; unmatched junction nucleotides: 5. In DNA, the CDR3 is TGTGCCAGCAGTGCGAGGGACAGGGGAATGAACACTGAAGCTTTCTTT. Protein: CASSARDRGMNTEAFF.

The chain couples TRBV9 to TRBJ2-3; D is possibly TRBD1 (5 bases). The CDR3 consists of 13 residues. Germline values: CDR1 SGDLS, CDR2 YYNGEE. V was cut by 4 bases and J by 1 base, with 7 bases left in between. This CDR3 is CASSPQGTDTQYF. The DNA of the CDR3 is TGTGCCAGCAGCCCACAGGGCACAGATACGCAGTATTTT.

On this clone: At the DNA level, this CDR3 is encoded by other sequences in the same sample as well. CDR3: CASSFGDSGDGYTF. CDR3 nucleotides: TGTGCCAGCAGCTTCGGGGACAGTGGCGATGGCTACACCTTC. This chain joins TRBV11-2 and TRBJ1-2, with 7 bases lining up with TRBD1. V dropped 3 bases and J dropped 6; count of bases not matched to a gene: 7. Germline V lookup: CDR1 SGHAT, CDR2 FQNNGV. This CDR3 has 14 amino acids.

The J gene is TRBJ2-1, the V gene TRBV5-1; D is possibly TRBD2 (6 bases). Germline-derived CDR1 and CDR2 are SGHRS and YFSETQ. The CDR3 sequence is 14 residues long. With 0 bases removed from V and 6 bases from J, the gap between germline ends came to 10 bases. CDR3 DNA: TGCGCCAGCAGCTTGGGCGGGATAGGCAATGAGCAGTTCTTC. Residues: CASSLGGIGNEQFF.

V usage is TRBV29-1 and J usage is TRBJ1-1; no clear D gene. CDR3 size: 15 residues. The germline CDR1 and CDR2 sequences are SQVTM and ANQGSEA. Trimming took 7 bases from V and 11 from J, leaving 29 bases between them. Here the CDR3 DNA reads TGCAGCGCGCATCCCCTCCGGCGGAACCATCCGGGGGCTTTCTTT. Translation gives CSAHPLRRNHPGAFF.

CDR3 sequence (DNA): TGTGCCACCAGCAGAGTCAGGCTGATGAACACTGAAGCTTTCTTT. Its translation: CATSRVRLMNTEAFF. This chain uses TRBV15 with TRBJ1-1; no definite D call. Germline V CDR1 and CDR2: LNHNV, YYDKDF (reference sequence). The CDR3 totals 15 residues. With 1 base removed from V and 0 bases from J, the gap between germline ends came to 9 bases.

The V gene is TRBV7-9, the J gene TRBJ1-4; 7 nucleotides line up with TRBD1. The trim removed 3 bases at V and 4 bases at J, leaving 2 bases unmatched. The CDR3 runs 14 residues. Per germline, CDR1 SEHNR and CDR2 FQNEAQ (reference sequence). CDR3: CASSFGQVNEKLFF. CDR3 DNA sequence: TGTGCCAGCAGCTTCGGACAGGTTAATGAAAAACTGTTTTTT.

The rearrangement joins TRBV5-1 to TRBJ2-7, with 9 bases matching TRBD2. V lost 0 bases, J lost 4 bases, and 8 bases stayed unmatched. CDR1 and CDR2 from the germline V gene are SGHRS and YFSETQ. The length of the CDR3 is 16 residues. The CDR3 region is CASSLECSGRLYEQYF. In DNA, the CDR3 is TGCGCCAGCAGCTTGGAGTGTAGCGGGAGATTGTACGAGCAGTACTTC.

The J gene is TRBJ2-7, the V gene TRBV27; TRBD2 might be the D (7 bases). CDR1 is MNHEY, CDR2 SMNVEV, per germline (reference sequence). Trimming pared 7 bases from V and 6 bases from J, leaving 19 bases between. The CDR3 is made up of 14 amino acids. CDR3 amino acids: CASTGAGVSSEQYF. In DNA form, the CDR3 reads TGTGCCAGCACAGGGGCGGGAGTAAGTTCCGAGCAGTACTTC.

V and J are TRBV30 and TRBJ1-3; D gene uncertain. The CDR3 spans 14 residues. The germline CDR1 and CDR2 sequences are GTSNPN and SVGIG (reference sequence). V was trimmed by 3 bases and J by 0 bases, leaving 9 bases between them. The chain's CDR3 is CAWSTEYSGNTIYF. The CDR3 region has the DNA TGTGCCTGGAGCACAGAGTACTCTGGAAACACCATATATTTT. The entire variable domain, with the rest obtained from reference TRBV30 and TRBJ1-3, is as follows: SQTIHQWPATLVQPVGSPLSLECTVEGTSNPNLYWYRQAAGRGLQLLFYSVGIGQISSEVPQNLSASRPQDRQFILSSKKLLLSDSGFYLCAWSTEYSGNTIYFGEGSWLTVV.

The V call is TRBV6-5, the J call TRBJ1-2; D not resolved. The germline gives CDR1 MNHEY, CDR2 SVGAGI. The CDR3 totals 15 residues. The ends were cut back, 0 bases at V and 4 bases at J, with 12 bases in the middle. The CDR3 loop reads CASSYSRGTSYGYTF. The CDR3 coding sequence is TGTGCCAGCAGTTACTCGCGCGGAACAAGCTATGGCTACACCTTC.

The chain carries TRBV19 and TRBJ1-5; D not certain. V was pared by 1 base and J by 3 bases, with 13 bases between. The CDR3 consists of 16 residues. Germline V lookup: CDR1 LNHDA, CDR2 SQIVND (reference sequence). As DNA, the CDR3 is TGTGCCAGTAGTATAGTACGCCAGGCAAACAATCAGCCCCAGCATTTT. It encodes CASSIVRQANNQPQHF.

The rearrangement joins TRBV28 to TRBJ2-7; D might be TRBD2 (6 bases). The length of the CDR3 is 14 residues. Germline V gene data show CDR1 as MDHEN and CDR2 as SYDVKM. Trimming removed 4 bases from V and 5 bases from J, with 15 bases in between. CDR3 amino acids: CASSYREVGHEQYF. The CDR3 DNA reads TGTGCCAGCAGTTATAGGGAGGTCGGCCACGAGCAGTACTTC.

The chain has TRBV4-2 and TRBJ2-2, with 8 bases fitting TRBD1. With V trimmed by 1 base and J by 2 bases, 9 bases remained unmatched. The CDR3 runs 18 residues. Germline-derived CDR1 and CDR2 are LGHNA and YNFKEQ. CDR3 residues: CASSQVRETGANTGELFF. The DNA of the CDR3 is TGTGCCAGCAGCCAAGTAAGGGAGACAGGGGCCAACACCGGGGAGCTGTTTTTT.

The chain recombines TRBV27 with TRBJ2-1; 15 positions agree with TRBD2. The CDR3 consists of 18 residues. Looked up from germline, CDR1 is MNHEY and CDR2 is SMNVEV (reference sequence). J gave up 2 bases and V 4 bases, and 6 bases lay outside the gene matches. The CDR3 reads CASSYSRTSGRAYNEQFF. The CDR3 DNA follows: TGTGCCAGCAGTTACAGCCGGACTAGCGGGAGGGCCTACAATGAGCAGTTCTTC.

CDR3 region: CASSDPPGISTDTQYF. The CDR3 nucleotides read TGTGCCAGCAGTGATCCCCCAGGGATTAGCACAGATACGCAGTATTTT. The chain employs TRBV25-1 and TRBJ2-3; the D gene is possibly TRBD1 (5 bases). Germline CDR1 is MGHDK and CDR2 is SYGVNS. V was clipped by 3 bases and J by 0 bases, with 13 bases between them. This CDR3 comprises 16 residues.

The chain has TRBV7-9 and TRBJ1-1; 8 nucleotides agree with TRBD1. J gave up 3 bases and V 5 bases, and 8 bases lay outside the gene matches. CDR3 length: 15 residues. CDR1 and CDR2 from the germline V gene are SEHNR and FQNEAQ (reference sequence). The CDR3 coding sequence is TGTGCCAGCAGCCGTACAGGGGGAAAGGACACTGAAGCTTTCTTT. Amino acid sequence: CASSRTGGKDTEAFF. The full variable domain, with the rest looked up from reference TRBV7-9 and TRBJ1-1, is DTGVSQNPRHKITKRGQNVTFRCDPISEHNRLYWYRQTLGQGPEFLTYFQNEAQLEKSRLLSDRFSAERPKGSFSTLEIQRTEQGDSAMYLCASSRTGGKDTEAFFGQGTRLTVV.

The chain has TRBV7-9 and TRBJ1-1; no clear D. CDR1 and CDR2 (germline): SEHNR, FQNEAQ (reference sequence). The CDR3 runs to 16 residues. V lost 3 bases and J lost 4, with 18 bases in between. The DNA of the CDR3 is TGTGCCAGCAGCTTCTTCGGGCGGGAGGCTTGCACTGAAGCTTTCTTT. Translation gives CASSFFGREACTEAFF.

The V gene is TRBV20-1, the J gene TRBJ2-7; unclear D gene. Germline loops: CDR1 DFQATT, CDR2 SNEGSKA (reference sequence). Trimming took off 4 bases at V and 2 bases at J, with 6 bases between the two ends. The CDR3 runs to 11 residues. The CDR3 DNA follows: TGCAGTGCTACGAACACCTACGAGCAGTACTTC. It codes for CSATNTYEQYF.

This clone was seen a handful of times. This chain uses TRBV30 with TRBJ1-2, with TRBD1 matching over 12 bases. The CDR3 spans 17 residues. J gave up 2 bases and V 3 bases, and 10 bases lay outside the gene matches. In germline, CDR1 is GTSNPN, CDR2 SVGIG (reference sequence). CDR3 bases: TGTGCCTGGAGGGCCCCGGGACAGGGGGCGAGAAACTATGGCTACACCTTC. Translating gives CAWRAPGQGARNYGYTF.

This clone was picked up one time. The V gene is TRBV19, the J gene TRBJ2-7; 11 bases agree with TRBD2. This CDR3 contains 18 residues. The V gene end was trimmed by 5 bases and the J gene end by 1 base; junction bases not matched to a gene: 13. Germline V gene sequence: CDR1 LNHDA, CDR2 SQIVND (reference sequence). CDR3 in DNA: TGTGCCAGTAGTCTCGACAAGACTAGCGGGAAGAGTTCCTACGAGCAGTACTTC. As protein: CASSLDKTSGKSSYEQYF. Drawing the rest from reference TRBV19 and TRBJ2-7, the complete variable domain is DGGITQSPKYLFRKEGQNVTLSCEQNLNHDAMYWYRQDPGQGLRLIYYSQIVNDFQKGDIAEGYSVSREKKESFPLTVTSAQKNPTAFYLCASSLDKTSGKSSYEQYFGPGTRLTVT.

CDR3 protein: CASSWGWGEQETQYF. The CDR3 nucleotides are TGTGCCAGCAGCTGGGGCTGGGGGGAGCAAGAGACCCAGTACTTC. The chain recombines TRBV5-5 with TRBJ2-5; maybe TRBD2 (6 bases). Germline lookup yields CDR1 SGHKS and CDR2 YYEKEE (reference sequence). V lost 3 bases, J lost 2 bases, and 14 bases lay in between. The CDR3 has 15 amino acids.

The rearrangement joins TRBV28 to TRBJ1-1; D not resolved. CDR1 is MDHEN and CDR2 is SYDVKM in the germline V gene. CDR3 length: 11 amino acids. V shed 6 bases and J shed 11 bases, with 13 bases lying between them. For the CDR3, the DNA is TGTGCCAGCAGCCCTTCCCTTGCGGCTTTCTTT. Protein: CASSPSLAAFF.

This clone was observed once. The chain couples TRBV5-1 to TRBJ2-5, with D maybe TRBD2 (5 bases). CDR3 length equals 15 residues. The germline V and J ends were trimmed by 8 bases and 7 bases, with 24 bases remaining between them. Germline-derived CDR1 and CDR2 are SGHRS and YFSETQ. Here the CDR3 DNA reads TGCGCCAGTCGGCACATGAGGGATTCGCATGGGACCCAGTACTTC. Its protein is CASRHMRDSHGTQYF.

The V and J genes are TRBV6-5 and TRBJ2-1, with TRBD2 matching 7 bases. The length of the CDR3 is 15 residues. Germline V gene lookup returns CDR1 MNHEY and CDR2 SVGAGI. Trimming removed 5 bases from V and 3 bases from J; junction bases left unmatched: 7. The CDR3 coding sequence is TGTGCCAGCAGTACCAGCGGGAAACTCTACAATGAGCAGTTCTTC. This encodes CASSTSGKLYNEQFF.

This clone appeared a few times. The chain joins TRBV16 to TRBJ2-7; D ambiguous. The CDR3 consists of 12 residues. V was cut by 1 base and J by 4 bases, with 5 bases left in between. Germline V lookup: CDR1 KGHSY, CDR2 FQNENV. CDR3 nucleotides: TGTGCCAGCAGCCAATTCTTATACGAGCAGTACTTC. Encoded protein: CASSQFLYEQYF.

The chain is built from TRBV4-2 and TRBJ1-1, with 11 bases lining up with TRBD1. V trimming: 0 bases; J trimming: 1 base; junction bases outside the gene matches: 4. The CDR3 covers 17 residues. Germline CDR1 is LGHNA and CDR2 is YNFKEQ. For the CDR3, the DNA is TGTGCCAGCAGCCAAGACGGGACAGGGGGGTCGAACACTGAAGCTTTCTTT. Translating it yields CASSQDGTGGSNTEAFF.

The chain employs TRBV2 and TRBJ1-5, with D maybe TRBD1 (5 bases). The CDR3 is made up of 14 amino acids. Trimming left V 4 bases short and J 6 bases short, with 13 bases between. The germline gives CDR1 SNHLY, CDR2 FYNNEI. CDR3 coding DNA: TGTGCCAGCAGTGGTCCTAGGGGTGCTCAGCCCCAGCATTTT. This gives the protein CASSGPRGAQPQHF.

The chain uses TRBV30 and TRBJ2-7; tentatively, D is TRBD2 (6 bases). V lost 0 bases, J lost 3 bases, and 15 bases lay in between. In germline, CDR1 is GTSNPN, CDR2 SVGIG (reference sequence). This CDR3 is built from 15 residues. The CDR3 region has the DNA TGTGCCTGGAGTGTAAGAGCTAGCGCACACTACGAGCAGTACTTC. Its protein is CAWSVRASAHYEQYF.

This rearrangement joins TRBV4-1 to TRBJ1-5, with 8 bases that match TRBD1. The CDR3 contains 13 residues. Germline CDR1 is MGHRA and CDR2 is YSYEKL. The V segment lost 3 bases and the J segment 8 bases; nucleotides outside the gene matches: 3. In DNA form, the CDR3 reads TGCGCCAGCAGCCACAGGGGGCTGGAGCCCCAGCATTTT. Its translation: CASSHRGLEPQHF.

This chain connects TRBV2 to TRBJ2-7; D is undetermined. Germline CDR1 SNHLY, CDR2 FYNNEI. This CDR3 has 11 amino acids. Trimming left V 6 bases short and J 0 bases short, with 3 bases between. The CDR3, as DNA: TGTGCCAGCAGGAGCTCCTACGAGCAGTACTTC. Amino acid sequence: CASRSSYEQYF.